This T cell receptor (beta chain) was obtained from a study of CD8 T cells in Susac syndrome. Study-wide background: When blood was drawn, patients with Susac syndrome were on intravenous immunoglobulin alone, on corticosteroids, or therapy-naive.

Germline CDR1 SGHAT, CDR2 FQNNGV. The CDR3 has 13 amino acids. The germline V and J ends were trimmed by 2 bases and 8 bases, with 12 bases remaining between them. Random hexamers were used to reverse transcribe roughly 0.45 to 1 ug of RNA. From the immunoSEQ multiplex PCR reads, TCRdb called clonotypes with MiXCR, one entry per CDR3 protein. The table records about 160,000 distinct CDR3 sequences, 90% to 97% of them present only once. Sequenced material: CD4+ T cells from PBMCs. The clonotype comes from a human donor with Susac syndrome. This sequence joins TRBV11-2 and TRBJ1-2; D unresolved. The CDR3 reads CASSLNAGRGYTF. CDR3 nucleotide sequence: TGTGCCAGCAGCTTAAACGCCGGGCGAGGCTACACCTTC.